This T cell receptor beta chain was captured in a study of cytomegalovirus exposure and HLA in healthy donors. The study, taken as a whole, reports: Prediction of most subjects' HLA-A and HLA-B alleles by TCR beta sequences was reportedly accurate.

This clone is categorized as medium-sized. The antigen is not known. The PCR was carried out with 60 Vbeta primers and 13 Jbeta primers. Here immunoSEQ multiplex PCR was the method, and the copy in TCRdb shows in-frame clones only, minus some. The sample has tens of thousands of clones, approximately 80% seen once. The CDR3 is made up of 13 amino acids. In germline, CDR1 is MRHNA, CDR2 SNTAGT. V was trimmed by 3 bases and J by 3 bases, leaving 5 bases between them. The clonotype comes from a man aged 25-45 years in good health and CMV-seronegative. Sequencing input: PBMCs. J is TRBJ2-2 and V is TRBV6-4, with D possibly being TRBD2 (5 bases). The CDR3 DNA reads TGTGCCAGCAGTGAGCGGGACACCGGGGAGCTGTTTTTT. Translated: CASSERDTGELFF.